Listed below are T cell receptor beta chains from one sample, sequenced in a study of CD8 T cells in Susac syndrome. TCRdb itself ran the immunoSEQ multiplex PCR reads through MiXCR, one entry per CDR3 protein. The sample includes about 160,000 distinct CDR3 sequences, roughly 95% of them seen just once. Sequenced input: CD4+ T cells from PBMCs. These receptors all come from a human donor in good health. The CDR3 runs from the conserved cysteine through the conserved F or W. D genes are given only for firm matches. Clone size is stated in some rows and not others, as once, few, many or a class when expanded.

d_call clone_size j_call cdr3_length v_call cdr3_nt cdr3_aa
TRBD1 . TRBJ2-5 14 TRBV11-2 TGTGCCAGCAGCTGGACAGGGGGCGTGGAGACCCAGTACTTC CASSWTGGVETQYF
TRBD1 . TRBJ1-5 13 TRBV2 TGTGCCAGCAGCAGACAGGGATATCAGCCCCAGCATTTT CASSRQGYQPQHF
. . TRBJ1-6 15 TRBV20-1 TGCAGTGCGCCCAGGGGCAGCTCCTATAATTCACCCCTCCACTTT CSAPRGSSYNSPLHF
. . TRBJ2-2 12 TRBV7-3 TGTGCCAGCAGCTTAAGATCCGGGGAGCTGTTTTTT CASSLRSGELFF
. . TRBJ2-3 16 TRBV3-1 TGTGCCAGCAGCTCCAACTTCCGGGGGGCTAAGGATACGCAGTATTTT CASSSNFRGAKDTQYF
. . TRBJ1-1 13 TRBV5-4 TGTGCCAGCAGCTTGGGGGAGGGCACTGAAGCTTTCTTT CASSLGEGTEAFF
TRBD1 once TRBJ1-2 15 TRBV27 TGTGCCAGCAGTTTATGGGGCAGGGGGAACTATGGCTACACCTTC CASSLWGRGNYGYTF
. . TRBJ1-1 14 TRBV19 TGTGCCAGTAGTATGCGGCGGAAGAACACTGAAGCTTTCTTT CASSMRRKNTEAFF
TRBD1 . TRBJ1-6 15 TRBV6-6 TGTGCCAGCAGTTCCCAAGGACAGGGAATCTTACCCCTCCACTTT CASSSQGQGILPLHF
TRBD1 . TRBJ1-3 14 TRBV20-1 TGCAGTGCGAGGACAGGGGTTTCTGGAAACACCATATATTTT CSARTGVSGNTIYF
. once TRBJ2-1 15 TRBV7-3 TGTGCCAGCAGCCCAAACCCCAGCTCCTACAATGAGCAGTTCTTC CASSPNPSSYNEQFF
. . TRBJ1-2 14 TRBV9 TGTGCCAGCAGCGTAGCAGAATTTAACTATGGCTACACCTTC CASSVAEFNYGYTF
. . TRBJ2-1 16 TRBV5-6 TGTGCCAGCAGCTTTATCGACAGGGGAGGGTACAATGAGCAGTTCTTC CASSFIDRGGYNEQFF
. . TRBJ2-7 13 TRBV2 TGTGCCAGCAGTAAGTCACTAGTCTACGAGCAGTACTTC CASSKSLVYEQYF
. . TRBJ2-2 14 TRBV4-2 TGTGCCAGCAGCCGTCCAGGGTGGGACGGGGAGCTGTTTTTT CASSRPGWDGELFF
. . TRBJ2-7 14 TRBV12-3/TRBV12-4 TGTGCCAGCAGTGCCGACAGTATCACCTACGAGCAGTACTTC CASSADSITYEQYF
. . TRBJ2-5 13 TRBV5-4 TGTGCCAGCAGCTTAAGGGGGGCACAGACCCAGTACTTC CASSLRGAQTQYF
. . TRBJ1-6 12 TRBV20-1 TGCAGTGCGAGTCTACCTAATTCACCCCTCCACTTT CSASLPNSPLHF
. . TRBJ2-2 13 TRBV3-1 TGTGCCAGCAGCCAACGGTGGAGCGGGGAGCTGTTTTTT CASSQRWSGELFF
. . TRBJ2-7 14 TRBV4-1 TGCGCCAGCAGCCAAGTCAGGTCCAATACCGAGCAGTACTTC CASSQVRSNTEQYF
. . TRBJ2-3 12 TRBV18 TGTGCCAGCTCAACCCCAGCAGATACGCAGTATTTT CASSTPADTQYF
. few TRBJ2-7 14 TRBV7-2 TGTGCCAGCAGCTTGCATCAGGGCTCCTACGAGCAGTACTTC CASSLHQGSYEQYF
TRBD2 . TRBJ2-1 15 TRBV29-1 TGCAGCGTGGAGGGGACTAGCGCTAACCACAATGAGCAGTTCTTC CSVEGTSANHNEQFF
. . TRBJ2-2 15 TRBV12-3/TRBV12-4 TGTGCCAGCAGTTTAGGGGAGATGGGCACCGGGGAGCTGTTTTTT CASSLGEMGTGELFF
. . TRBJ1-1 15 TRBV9 TGTGCCAGCAGCGAGTCGATCTATGGGGACACTGAAGCTTTCTTT CASSESIYGDTEAFF
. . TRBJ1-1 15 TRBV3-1 TGTGCCAGCAGCCGAGGCTGGGGACAAGACACTGAAGCTTTCTTT CASSRGWGQDTEAFF
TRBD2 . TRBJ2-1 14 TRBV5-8 TGTGCCAGCAGTCGTAGACTAGCGGACTATAGGAAGTTCTTC CASSRRLADYRKFF
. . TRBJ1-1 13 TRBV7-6 TGTGCCAGCAGCTTAAGTGGATGGACTGAAGCTTTCTTT CASSLSGWTEAFF
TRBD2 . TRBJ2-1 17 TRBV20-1 TGCAGTGCTAGGGACCTCGGACTAGCGGGGCCCTACAATGAGCAGTTCTTC CSARDLGLAGPYNEQFF
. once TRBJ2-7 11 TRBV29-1 TGCAGCGTCGTACAGGCCCGGGAGCAGTACTTC CSVVQAREQYF
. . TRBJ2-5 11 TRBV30 TGTGCCTGGAGGAAGGGAAGGGCCCAGTACTTC CAWRKGRAQYF
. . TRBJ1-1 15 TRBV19 TGTGCCAGTAGTAGGTCAGGTCACTGGGGCACTGAAGCTTTCTTT CASSRSGHWGTEAFF
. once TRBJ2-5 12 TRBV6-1 TGTGCCAGCTCGAGGGGGTGGGAGACCCAGTACTTC CASSRGWETQYF
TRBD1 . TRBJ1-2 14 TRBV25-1 TGTGCCAGCAGTGAATCAGGGGGCGGCTATGGCTACACCTTC CASSESGGGYGYTF
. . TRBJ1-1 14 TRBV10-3 TGTGCCATCAGGAACACGGGGGGGAACACTGAAGCTTTCTTT CAIRNTGGNTEAFF
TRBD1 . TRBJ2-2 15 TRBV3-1 TGTGCCAGCAGCGACTCCGGGACAGACACCGGGGAGCTGTTTTTT CASSDSGTDTGELFF
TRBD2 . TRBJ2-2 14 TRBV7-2 TGTGCCAGCCACACTAGCGGGGGAGTCGGGGAGCTGTTTTTT CASHTSGGVGELFF
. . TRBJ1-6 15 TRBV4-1 TGCGCCAGCAGTCCAGGGTTTCTGGGGAATTCACCCCTCCACTTT CASSPGFLGNSPLHF
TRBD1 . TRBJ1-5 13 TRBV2 TGTGCCAGCAGCGGACAGGGGGATCAGCCCCAGCATTTT CASSGQGDQPQHF
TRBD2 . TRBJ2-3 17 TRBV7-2 TGTGCCAGCAGCTTAAGGCCTAGCGGGGCCGGCACAGATACGCAGTATTTT CASSLRPSGAGTDTQYF
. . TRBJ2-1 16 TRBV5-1 TGCGCCAGCGCCAAGGGGGGGACCGGGGATAACAATGAGCAGTTCTTC CASAKGGTGDNNEQFF
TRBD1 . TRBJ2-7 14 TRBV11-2 TGTGCCAGCAGCACAGACGACAGGGCCTACGAGCAGTACTTC CASSTDDRAYEQYF
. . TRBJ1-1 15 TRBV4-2 TGTGCCAGCAGCCCTGGTGCGGGGGGGAACACTGAAGCTTTCTTT CASSPGAGGNTEAFF
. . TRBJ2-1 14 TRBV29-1 TGCAGCGTTGAGTCACAGGGCCTGTTCAATGAGCAGTTCTTC CSVESQGLFNEQFF
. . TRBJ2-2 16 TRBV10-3 TGTGCCATCAGTGATCGCACACCTGCGAACACCGGGGAGCTGTTTTTT CAISDRTPANTGELFF
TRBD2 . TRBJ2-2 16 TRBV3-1 TGTGCCAGCAGCCAAGGCCTAGCGGGGAACACCGGGGAGCTGTTTTTT CASSQGLAGNTGELFF
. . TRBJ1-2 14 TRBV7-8 TGTGCCAGCAGCTTATGGTCAGGGGCGGGCGGCTACACCTTC CASSLWSGAGGYTF
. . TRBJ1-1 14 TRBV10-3 TGTGCCATCAGGGACCCCCGAAGGAACACTGAAGCTTTCTTT CAIRDPRRNTEAFF
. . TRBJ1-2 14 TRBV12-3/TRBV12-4 TGTGCCAGCAGTCCCGTGAGCCCCGATGGAGGCTACACCTTC CASSPVSPDGGYTF
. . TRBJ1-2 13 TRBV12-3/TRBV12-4 TGTGCCAGCTCCACCTTGGAGAACTATGGCTACACCTTC CASSTLENYGYTF
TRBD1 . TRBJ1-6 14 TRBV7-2 TGTGCCAGCAGCTTGGACAGGGCGGCCCAACCCCTCCACTTT CASSLDRAAQPLHF
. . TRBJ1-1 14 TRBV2 TGTGCCAGCAGCGGTCCCTTAGCAGGGACTGAAGCTTTCTTT CASSGPLAGTEAFF
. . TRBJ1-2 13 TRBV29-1 TGCAGCGTTGACGGGGGGCAGGGTCGAGGCTACACCTTC CSVDGGQGRGYTF
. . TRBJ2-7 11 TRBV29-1 TGCAGCGTTAAACAGGGCTACGAGCAGTACTTC CSVKQGYEQYF
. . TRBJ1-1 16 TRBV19 TGTGCCAGTAGTATCGGAAACGGGGGAGGCCTCTCTGGAGCTTTCTTT CASSIGNGGGLSGAFF
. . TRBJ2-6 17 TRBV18 TGTGCCAGCTCACCGCTTGGGTTAGGAGAGGGGGCCAACGTCCTGACTTTC CASSPLGLGEGANVLTF